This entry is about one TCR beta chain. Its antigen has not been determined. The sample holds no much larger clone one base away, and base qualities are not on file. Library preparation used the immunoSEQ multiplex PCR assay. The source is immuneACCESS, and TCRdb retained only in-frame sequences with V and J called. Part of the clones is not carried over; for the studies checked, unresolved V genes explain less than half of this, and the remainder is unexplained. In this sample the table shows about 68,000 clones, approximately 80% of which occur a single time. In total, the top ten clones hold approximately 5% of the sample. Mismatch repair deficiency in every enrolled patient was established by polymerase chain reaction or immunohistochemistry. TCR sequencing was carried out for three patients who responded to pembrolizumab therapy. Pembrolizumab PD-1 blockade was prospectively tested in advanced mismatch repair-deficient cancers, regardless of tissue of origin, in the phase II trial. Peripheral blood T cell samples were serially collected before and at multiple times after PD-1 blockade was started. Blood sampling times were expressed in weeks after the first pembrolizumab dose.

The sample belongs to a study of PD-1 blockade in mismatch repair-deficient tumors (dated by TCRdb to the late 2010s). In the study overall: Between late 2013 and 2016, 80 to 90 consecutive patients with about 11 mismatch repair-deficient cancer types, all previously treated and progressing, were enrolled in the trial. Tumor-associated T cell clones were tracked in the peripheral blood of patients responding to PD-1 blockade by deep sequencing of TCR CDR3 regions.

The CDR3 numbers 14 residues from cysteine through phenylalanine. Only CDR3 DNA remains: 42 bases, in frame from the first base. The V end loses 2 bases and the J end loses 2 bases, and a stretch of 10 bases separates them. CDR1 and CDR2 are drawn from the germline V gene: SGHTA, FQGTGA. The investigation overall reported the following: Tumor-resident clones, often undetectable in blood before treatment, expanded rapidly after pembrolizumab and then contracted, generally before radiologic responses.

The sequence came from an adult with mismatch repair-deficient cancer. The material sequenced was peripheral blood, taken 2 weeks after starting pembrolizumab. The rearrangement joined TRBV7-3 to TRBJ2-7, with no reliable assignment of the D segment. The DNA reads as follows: TGTGCCAGCAGCTTATTTGGCGGTGCCTACGAGCAGTACTTC. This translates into CASSLFGGAYEQYF.